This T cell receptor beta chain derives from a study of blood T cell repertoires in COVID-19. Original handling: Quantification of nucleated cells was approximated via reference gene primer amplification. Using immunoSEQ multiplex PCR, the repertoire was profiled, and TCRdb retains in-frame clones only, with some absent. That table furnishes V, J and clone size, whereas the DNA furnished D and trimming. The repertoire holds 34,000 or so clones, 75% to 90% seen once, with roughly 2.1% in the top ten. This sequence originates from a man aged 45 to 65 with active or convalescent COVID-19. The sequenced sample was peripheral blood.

The CDR3 reads CASSLFSGSSYNEQFF. The CDR3 nucleotides read TGCGCCAGCAGCTTGTTTAGCGGGAGCTCCTACAATGAGCAGTTCTTC. The rearrangement uses TRBV5-1 and TRBJ2-1, with 9 bases matching TRBD2. V gave up 1 base and J gave up 0 bases; unmatched junction bases: 2. Germline-derived CDR1 and CDR2 are SGHRS and YFSETQ. The CDR3 sequence is 16 residues long.